The 16 T cell receptor beta chains below come from one sample, sequenced in a study of blood T cell repertoires in COVID-19. TCRdb's copy holds only in-frame clones and misses some; the assay was immunoSEQ multiplex PCR. This sample has 150,000 to 200,000 clones; around four fifths occur once, and the top ten carry 6.5% to 9%. Input material: peripheral blood. These receptors originate from a woman aged 40-49 years with COVID-19, enrolled during active disease.

The chain links TRBV9 to TRBJ2-3, with 7 nucleotides matching TRBD2. The ends lost 2 bases at V and 6 bases at J; junction bases unmatched: 12. Germline-derived CDR1 and CDR2 are SGDLS and YYNGEE. The CDR3 length is 16 residues. The CDR3 region has the DNA TGTGCCAGCAGCGTGAGAGCGGGATCATCCCAGGATACGCAGTATTTT. Translating gives CASSVRAGSSQDTQYF.

The chain uses TRBV7-3 and TRBJ2-3; 7 bases map to TRBD1. Germline assignment: CDR1 SGHTA and CDR2 FQGTGA. This CDR3 is built from 15 residues. Unmatched junction bases numbered 4, after V lost 2 bases and J lost 2 bases. The DNA of the CDR3 is TGTGCCAGCAGCTTATCGGGACAGACCACAGATACGCAGTATTTT. Translating gives CASSLSGQTTDTQYF.

The J gene is TRBJ1-1, the V gene TRBV19; TRBD1 is a possible D gene (5 bases). The CDR3 has 13 residues. V shed 6 bases and J shed 11 bases, with 19 bases lying between them. From germline, CDR1 is LNHDA and CDR2 SQIVND (reference sequence). Written as DNA, the CDR3 is TGTGCCAGTAGCCCTGGGGTCGGGGACTCTGCTTTCTTT. Protein product: CASSPGVGDSAFF.

This clone appeared a single time. The CDR3 sequence: CASSGGGFQETQYF. The DNA for the CDR3 is TGTGCCAGCAGTGGGGGGGGATTCCAAGAGACCCAGTACTTC. This chain joins TRBV14 and TRBJ2-5; 7 positions match TRBD2. V was pared by 6 bases and J by 1 base, with 5 bases of the junction left unmatched. The CDR3 spans 14 residues. Germline CDR1 and CDR2: SGHDN and FVKESK.

The rearrangement links TRBV20-1 to TRBJ1-3; D uncertain. Germline V gene sequence: CDR1 DFQATT, CDR2 SNEGSKA (reference sequence). CDR3 length: 14 amino acids. Trimming left V 3 bases short and J 4 bases short, with 13 bases between. The CDR3 sequence is CSASFGPGGNTIYF. The CDR3, as DNA: TGCAGTGCTAGTTTTGGCCCGGGGGGAAACACCATATATTTT.

V usage is TRBV7-8 and J usage is TRBJ2-1, with 10 bases lining up with TRBD2. The CDR3 consists of 18 residues. V lost 10 bases, J lost 0 bases, and 15 bases stayed unmatched. Germline V lookup: CDR1 SGHVS, CDR2 FQNEAQ. CDR3 nucleotide sequence: TGTGCCACACGAGAACTAGCGGGGCTACGAAGCTCCTACAATGAGCAGTTCTTC. Translating gives CATRELAGLRSSYNEQFF.

DNA for the CDR3: TGTGCCACCAGCAGGGGGACGGGACAGGGGGCCGAGCAGTACTTC. Translated, it gives CATSRGTGQGAEQYF. The rearrangement links TRBV15 to TRBJ2-7; TRBD1 aligns across 12 bases. After removal of 3 bases from V and 6 bases from J, the junction contained 6 bases not matched to a gene. From germline, CDR1 is LNHNV and CDR2 YYDKDF (reference sequence). The CDR3 contains 15 residues.

This clone showed up just a few times. The chain links TRBV28 to TRBJ2-3; D gene ambiguous. The CDR3 has 12 residues. CDR1 and CDR2 (germline): MDHEN, SYDVKM. Trimming left V 1 base short and J 7 bases short, with 6 bases between. This chain's CDR3 is CASSLSQYTQYF. DNA for the CDR3: TGTGCCAGCAGTTTATCCCAATATACGCAGTATTTT.

This clone was seen a handful of times. The chain combines TRBV5-1 with TRBJ1-5; TRBD1 might be the D (6 bases). The germline gives CDR1 SGHRS, CDR2 YFSETQ. V was cut by 5 bases and J by 2 bases, with 14 bases left in between. The CDR3 is 15 amino acids. This CDR3 is CASRRETGGNQPQHF. CDR3 DNA sequence: TGCGCCAGCAGAAGGGAGACAGGAGGCAATCAGCCCCAGCATTTT. Using reference TRBV5-1 and TRBJ1-5 for the parts outside the CDR3, the full variable domain is KAGVTQTPRYLIKTRGQQVTLSCSPISGHRSVSWYQQTPGQGLQFLFEYFSETQRNKGNFPGRFSGRQFSNSRSEMNVSTLELGDSALYLCASRRETGGNQPQHFGDGTRLSIL.

This rearrangement joins TRBV6-5 to TRBJ1-1, with 7 positions matching TRBD1. This CDR3 is 14 amino acids long. Germline V gives CDR1 MNHEY, CDR2 SVGAGI. Trimming removed 4 bases from V and 1 base from J; junction bases left unmatched: 3. The CDR3 is CASSSTGRNTEAFF. CDR3 nucleotide sequence: TGTGCCAGCAGTTCGACAGGGCGGAACACTGAAGCTTTCTTT.

The chain joins TRBV19 to TRBJ2-1; 11 bases fit TRBD2. There are 13 residues in the CDR3. Germline CDR1 reads LNHDA; CDR2 reads SQIVND (reference sequence). The V and J ends lost 10 bases and 3 bases, in that order; junction bases with no gene match: 2. The CDR3 reads CATGLAGYNEQFF. In nucleotides, the CDR3 is TGTGCCACCGGACTAGCGGGCTACAATGAGCAGTTCTTC.

V gene TRBV6-2 or TRBV6-3 combines with J gene TRBJ2-7; weak D call: TRBD1 (5 bases). The CDR3 sequence is 13 residues long. Germline V CDR1 and CDR2: MNHEY, SVGEGT. The V end was cut by 2 bases, the J end by 2 bases, with 7 bases between. The CDR3 sequence: CASSYAGTYEQYF. CDR3 in DNA: TGTGCCAGCAGTTACGCAGGGACCTACGAGCAGTACTTC.

This sequence joins TRBV9 and TRBJ1-4; perhaps TRBD1 as D (5 bases). CDR1 is SGDLS, CDR2 YYNGEE, per germline. CDR3 length: 16 residues. V was pared by 0 bases and J by 3 bases, with 12 bases between. The CDR3 loop reads CASSVGHGGANEKLFF. The CDR3 DNA follows: TGTGCCAGCAGCGTAGGTCATGGGGGGGCTAATGAAAAACTGTTTTTT.

The rearrangement links TRBV28 to TRBJ1-6; unclear D gene. Germline V CDR1 and CDR2: MDHEN, SYDVKM. The CDR3 covers 15 residues. Trimming removed 6 bases from V and 2 bases from J, with 11 bases in between. Written as DNA, the CDR3 is TGTGCCAGCAGACTTCGGCGGACCTATAATTCACCCCTCCACTTT. Its protein is CASRLRRTYNSPLHF.

The chain recombines TRBV24-1 with TRBJ2-5; TRBD1 agrees at 9 bases. Germline loops: CDR1 KGHDR, CDR2 SFDVKD. The CDR3 is made up of 17 amino acids. With V trimmed by 3 bases and J by 5 bases, 12 bases remained unmatched. CDR3 residues: CATSDNKQGARVETQYF. As DNA, the CDR3 is TGTGCCACCAGTGATAATAAACAGGGGGCTCGGGTTGAGACCCAGTACTTC.

The chain recombines TRBV5-5 with TRBJ2-5; the match to TRBD1 covers 8 bases. Germline CDR1 reads SGHKS; CDR2 reads YYEKEE (reference sequence). The CDR3 length is 15 residues. Trimming cost V 3 bases and J 3 bases; bases outside gene matches: 7. CDR3 region: CASSSQDRAEETQYF. In DNA form, the CDR3 reads TGTGCCAGCAGCTCCCAGGACAGGGCCGAAGAGACCCAGTACTTC.